This passage covers 20 T cell receptor beta chains from one sample sequenced in a study of T cell clones after liver transplantation (dated by TCRdb to between 2018 and 2021). Preparation of the library involved the immunoSEQ multiplex PCR assay. TCRdb re-hosts the immuneACCESS table, in-frame sequences only. Its copies lack some clones; in the studies checked, an unresolved V gene accounts for under half of them, and the cause for the rest is not known. The sample records around 110,000 clones, about nine tenths of which are singletons. The ten largest clones take up about 0.8% of the sample. The sequencing here drew on CD4+ T cells from blood, taken 12 months after liver transplant. The receptor source for this set is a human patient who received a liver transplant. Some T cells may be donor cells from the graft after a transplant.

This clone was recorded only once. CDR3 residues: CASSQQGRDTEAFF. The CDR3 coding sequence is TGTGCCAGCAGCCAGCAGGGGCGAGACACTGAAGCTTTCTTT. This sequence joins TRBV7-8 and TRBJ1-1, with D maybe TRBD1 (6 bases). CDR1 is SGHVS, CDR2 FQNEAQ, per germline. CDR3 length equals 14 residues. V lost 5 bases, J lost 3 bases, and 13 bases lay in between.

The chain links TRBV5-1 to TRBJ2-1, with a possible D match to TRBD2 (6 bases). Germline V gene lookup returns CDR1 SGHRS and CDR2 YFSETQ. V was clipped by 4 bases and J by 4 bases, with 15 bases between them. The CDR3 extends over 15 amino acids. This chain's CDR3 is CASSKVAGNYNEQFF. As DNA, the CDR3 is TGCGCCAGCAGCAAGGTCGCGGGGAATTACAATGAGCAGTTCTTC. Full variable domain (missing parts from reference TRBV5-1 and TRBJ2-1): KAGVTQTPRYLIKTRGQQVTLSCSPISGHRSVSWYQQTPGQGLQFLFEYFSETQRNKGNFPGRFSGRQFSNSRSEMNVSTLELGDSALYLCASSKVAGNYNEQFFGPGTRLTVL.

The V and J genes are TRBV27 and TRBJ2-1; TRBD2 might be the D (5 bases). CDR1 and CDR2 from the germline V gene are MNHEY and SMNVEV (reference sequence). The V end lost 3 bases, the J end lost 9 bases, and 21 bases lay between the germline ends. This CDR3 has 16 amino acids. CDR3 sequence (DNA): TGTGCCAGCAGTTTGAGGGCCCAGAGGGTACGGAGTGAGCAGTTCTTC. It specifies CASSLRAQRVRSEQFF.

This clone was picked up one time. This rearrangement joins TRBV2 to TRBJ2-1, with TRBD2 identical over 8 bases. The CDR3 spans 15 residues. Trimming took 6 bases from V and 9 from J; bases not matched to a gene: 13. Germline assignment: CDR1 SNHLY and CDR2 FYNNEI. In DNA form, the CDR3 reads TGTGCCAGCAGGGAGGGACTAGGCATGGGTGGTGAGCAGTTCTTC. It specifies CASREGLGMGGEQFF.

The rearrangement joins TRBV7-9 to TRBJ2-5, with TRBD2 matching over 8 bases. CDR1 and CDR2 from the germline V gene are SEHNR and FQNEAQ (reference sequence). With V trimmed by 2 bases and J by 4 bases, 6 bases remained unmatched. The CDR3 runs 15 residues. The CDR3 region has the DNA TGTGCCAGCAGCTTACCAGCGGGGGCAGGAGAGACCCAGTACTTC. Translation: CASSLPAGAGETQYF.

The V gene is TRBV11-3, the J gene TRBJ2-1; 7 nucleotides agree with TRBD2. The trim removed 4 bases at V and 5 bases at J, leaving 5 bases unmatched. The CDR3 consists of 14 residues. The V gene's germline CDR1 is SGHNT and CDR2 YENEEA. The CDR3 DNA reads TGTGCCAGCAGCTCTACTAGCGCAAACAATGAGCAGTTCTTC. This gives the protein CASSSTSANNEQFF.

This clone was counted once. The V call is TRBV2, the J call TRBJ2-1; 9 nucleotides agree with TRBD2. The CDR3 totals 15 residues. Germline V gene data show CDR1 as SNHLY and CDR2 as FYNNEI. The V and J ends lost 6 bases and 7 bases, in that order; junction bases with no gene match: 10. DNA of the CDR3: TGTGCCAGCAGATCCGCGGGAGGGCCGCGTAATGAGCAGTTCTTC. This encodes CASRSAGGPRNEQFF.

This chain connects TRBV18 to TRBJ2-7; D perhaps matches TRBD2 (6 bases). CDR3 length: 15 amino acids. From germline, CDR1 is KGHSH and CDR2 LQKENI. Between the trimmed V and J ends, which lost 0 bases and 5 bases, there was a span of 14 bases. The CDR3 region is CASSPPRGGKDEQYF. The CDR3 nucleotides are TGTGCCAGCTCACCACCGAGAGGAGGGAAGGACGAGCAGTACTTC.

The chain carries TRBV28 and TRBJ2-7, with 7 bases aligning to TRBD1. Germline V gene sequence: CDR1 MDHEN, CDR2 SYDVKM. This CDR3 is 15 amino acids long. J lost 1 base, V lost 5 bases, and 8 bases had no gene match. This CDR3 reads CASSPPGQTSYEQYF. The CDR3 bases are TGTGCCAGCAGTCCTCCGGGACAGACATCCTACGAGCAGTACTTC.

The V gene is TRBV5-1, the J gene TRBJ1-4, with 9 bases identical to TRBD1. The CDR3 covers 16 residues. Germline-derived CDR1 and CDR2 are SGHRS and YFSETQ. V dropped 4 bases and J dropped 5; count of bases not matched to a gene: 9. As DNA, the CDR3 is TGCGCCAGCAGCCTACTACAGGGGGCTGGGAATGAAAAACTGTTTTTT. Its protein is CASSLLQGAGNEKLFF.

The V call is TRBV19, the J call TRBJ1-4; D is possibly TRBD1 (5 bases). In germline, CDR1 is LNHDA, CDR2 SQIVND (reference sequence). With 1 base removed from V and 3 bases from J, the gap between germline ends came to 12 bases. The CDR3 spans 16 residues. Here the CDR3 DNA reads TGTGCCAGTAGTATAGGGGGCGGCAGGGCTAATGAAAAACTGTTTTTT. Translated: CASSIGGGRANEKLFF.

The rearrangement links TRBV18 to TRBJ1-1; tentatively, D is TRBD1 (6 bases). The CDR3 is 13 amino acids. V was shortened by 3 bases and J by 10 bases, with 15 bases between the two germline ends. Germline-derived CDR1 and CDR2 are KGHSH and LQKENI. The CDR3 nucleotides read TGTGCCAGCTCACCTACCGGGGGCCTGGGAGCTTTCTTT. Translation: CASSPTGGLGAFF.

The chain combines TRBV5-1 with TRBJ1-1; no reliable D call. The germline gives CDR1 SGHRS, CDR2 YFSETQ. V shed 0 bases and J shed 2 bases, with 5 bases lying between them. The CDR3 spans 13 residues. CDR3 in DNA: TGCGCCAGCAGCTTGGGATCAAACACTGAAGCTTTCTTT. Its translation: CASSLGSNTEAFF.

This clone has a single count. The chain links TRBV7-2 to TRBJ2-3, with a weak D call TRBD2 (6 bases). Trimming shortened V by 3 bases and J by 4 bases, and 17 bases separated the two germline ends. This CDR3 is 16 amino acids long. Germline V gene sequence: CDR1 SGHTA, CDR2 FQGNSA. CDR3 DNA sequence: TGTGCCAGCAGCTTGGACCCTCCGGGAGCGGCAGATACGCAGTATTTT. Its translation is CASSLDPPGAADTQYF.

This rearrangement joins TRBV11-3 to TRBJ2-2; D not certain. The CDR3 runs to 11 residues. Between the trimmed V and J ends, which lost 6 bases and 5 bases, there was a span of 4 bases. Germline V CDR1 and CDR2: SGHNT, YENEEA. The CDR3 spells CASRRTGELFF. The CDR3 coding sequence is TGTGCCAGCAGACGGACCGGGGAGCTGTTTTTT.

The V call is TRBV7-9, the J call TRBJ1-3; 9 nucleotides align to TRBD1. J was trimmed by 2 bases and V by 5 bases; bases with no gene match: 7. Germline CDR1 and CDR2: SEHNR and FQNEAQ (reference sequence). CDR3 length: 16 residues. Written as DNA, the CDR3 is TGTGCCAGCAGCGCCCGACAGGGGGTAGCTGGAAACACCATATATTTT. Protein sequence: CASSARQGVAGNTIYF.

CDR3 amino acids: CASSPSRRVFTDTQYF. The CDR3 bases are TGTGCCAGCAGCCCCTCCCGTCGCGTATTCACAGATACGCAGTATTTT. V is TRBV7-2 and J is TRBJ2-3; unclear D gene. Per germline, CDR1 SGHTA and CDR2 FQGNSA. Trimming cost V 5 bases and J 2 bases, with 17 bases left between them. The CDR3 has 16 residues.

V gene TRBV18 combines with J gene TRBJ2-7; the D is unclear. The germline gives CDR1 KGHSH, CDR2 LQKENI. This CDR3 comprises 16 residues. V was cut by 2 bases and J by 0 bases, with 14 bases left in between. CDR3 amino acids: CASSPRVEALSYEQYF. CDR3 nucleotide sequence: TGTGCCAGCTCACCAAGGGTGGAAGCCCTCTCCTACGAGCAGTACTTC.

The chain combines TRBV11-3 with TRBJ2-3, with 14 bases that match TRBD2. V gave up 4 bases and J gave up 0 bases; unmatched junction bases: 9. Germline V gives CDR1 SGHNT, CDR2 YENEEA. This CDR3 has 19 residues. The CDR3 protein is CASSSASGLAGVSTDTQYF. Written as DNA, the CDR3 is TGTGCCAGCAGCTCAGCTTCGGGACTAGCGGGAGTAAGCACAGATACGCAGTATTTT.

The rearrangement links TRBV29-1 to TRBJ2-5; no reliable D call. This CDR3 is 15 amino acids long. V was pared by 1 base and J by 1 base, with 13 bases between. From germline, CDR1 is SQVTM and CDR2 ANQGSEA. CDR3: CSVEGLRVAQETQYF. The CDR3 DNA reads as TGCAGCGTTGAAGGCTTAAGGGTGGCCCAAGAGACCCAGTACTTC.